The following is a T cell receptor (beta chain) sequence with its context. Germline V CDR1 and CDR2: LNHDA, SQIVND (reference sequence). CDR3 size: 14 residues. V lost 5 bases and J 0 bases, leaving 8 bases between the germline ends. This record comes from a study of blood T cell repertoires in COVID-19. Repertoires were generated with immunoSEQ multiplex PCR, while TCRdb's copy carries only in-frame clones and drops some. The table shows approximately 140,000 clones, with approximately 92% occurring only once. This receptor was identified in a man aged 18 to 30 with COVID-19, enrolled during active disease. Sequenced material: peripheral blood. V and J are TRBV19 and TRBJ2-1, with D possibly matching TRBD1 (5 bases). The CDR3 sequence is CASSDSFSYNEQFF. In nucleotides, the CDR3 is TGTGCCAGTAGTGACAGCTTCTCCTACAATGAGCAGTTCTTC.